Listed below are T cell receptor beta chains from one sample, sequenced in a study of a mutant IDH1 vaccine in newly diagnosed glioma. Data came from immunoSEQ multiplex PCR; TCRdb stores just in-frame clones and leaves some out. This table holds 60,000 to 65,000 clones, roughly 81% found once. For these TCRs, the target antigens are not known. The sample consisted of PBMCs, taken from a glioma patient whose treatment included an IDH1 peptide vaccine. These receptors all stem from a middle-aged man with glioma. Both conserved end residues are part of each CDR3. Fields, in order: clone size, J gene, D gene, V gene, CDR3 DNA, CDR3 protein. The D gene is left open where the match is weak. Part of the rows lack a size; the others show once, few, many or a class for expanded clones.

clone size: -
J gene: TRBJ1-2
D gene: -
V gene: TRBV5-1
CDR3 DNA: TGCGCCAGCAGCTTGTATCCGGCGGAAAGTTCCTATGGCTACACCTTC
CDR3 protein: CASSLYPAESSYGYTF

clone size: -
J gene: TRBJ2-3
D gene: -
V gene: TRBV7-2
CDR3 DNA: TGTGCCAGCAGCCCGAACACAGATACGCAGTATTTT
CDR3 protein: CASSPNTDTQYF

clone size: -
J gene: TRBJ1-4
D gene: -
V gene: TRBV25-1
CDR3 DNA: TGTGCCAGCAGTGAATCCCCCAGGCCTTATGAAAAACTGTTTTTT
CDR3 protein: CASSESPRPYEKLFF

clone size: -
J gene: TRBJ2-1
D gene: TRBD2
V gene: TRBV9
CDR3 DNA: TGTGCCAGCAGTCCCGCGACTAGCGGGAGATCTTACAATGAGCAGTTCTTC
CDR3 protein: CASSPATSGRSYNEQFF

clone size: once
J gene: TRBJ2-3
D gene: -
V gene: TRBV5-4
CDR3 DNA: TGTGCCAGCAGCTTTCAAAGCACAGATACGCAGTATTTT
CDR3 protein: CASSFQSTDTQYF

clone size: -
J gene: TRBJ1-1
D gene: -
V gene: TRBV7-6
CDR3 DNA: TGTGCCAGCAGCTTCCACAGTGGCTATGCTGAAGCTTTCTTT
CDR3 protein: CASSFHSGYAEAFF

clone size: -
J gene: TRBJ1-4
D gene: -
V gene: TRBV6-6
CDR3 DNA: TGTGCCAGCAGTTACGGCAGGGGTGGTGAAAAACTGTTTTTT
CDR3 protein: CASSYGRGGEKLFF

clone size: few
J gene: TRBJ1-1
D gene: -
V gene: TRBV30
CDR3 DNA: TGTGCCTGGAGTGTGGGCCGGGAAGAAGCTTTCTTT
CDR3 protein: CAWSVGREEAFF

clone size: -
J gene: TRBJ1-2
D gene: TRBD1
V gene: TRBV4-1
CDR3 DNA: TGCGCCAGCAGCCTCCTAGGTCCCGGGACAGGGGACGGCTACACCTTC
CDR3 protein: CASSLLGPGTGDGYTF

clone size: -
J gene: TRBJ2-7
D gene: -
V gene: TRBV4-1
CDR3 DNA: TGCGCCAGCAGCCAAGATCCGGGGGAAAGAGAGCAGTACTTC
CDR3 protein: CASSQDPGEREQYF

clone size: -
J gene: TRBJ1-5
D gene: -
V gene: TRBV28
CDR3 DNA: TGTGCCAGCAATAGCGGCAATCAGCCCCAGCATTTT
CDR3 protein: CASNSGNQPQHF

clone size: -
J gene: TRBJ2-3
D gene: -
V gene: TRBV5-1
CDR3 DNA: TGCGCCAGCAGCTTAGGGGTCGATACGCAGTATTTT
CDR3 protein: CASSLGVDTQYF

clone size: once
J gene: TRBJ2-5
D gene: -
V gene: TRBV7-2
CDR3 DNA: TGTGCCAGCAGCTTTTTGGAAGAGACCCAGTACTTC
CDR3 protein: CASSFLEETQYF

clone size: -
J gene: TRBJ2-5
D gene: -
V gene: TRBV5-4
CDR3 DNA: TGTGCCAGCAGTGCACCAGGGGTGGGCCAAGAGACCCAGTACTTC
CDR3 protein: CASSAPGVGQETQYF

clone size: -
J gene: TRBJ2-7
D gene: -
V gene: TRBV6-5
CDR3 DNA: TGTGCCAGCAGTTCAGGGCGGTACGAGCAGTACTTC
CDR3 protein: CASSSGRYEQYF

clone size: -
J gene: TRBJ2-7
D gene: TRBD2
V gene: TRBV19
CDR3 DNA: TGTGCCAGTAGTCTTCGCTTCCTAGCGGGAGAACTGTACGAGCAGTACTTC
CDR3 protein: CASSLRFLAGELYEQYF

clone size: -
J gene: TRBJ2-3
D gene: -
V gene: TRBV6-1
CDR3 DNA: TGTGCCAGCAGTCGCTGGGACAGCACAGATACGCAGTATTTT
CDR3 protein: CASSRWDSTDTQYF

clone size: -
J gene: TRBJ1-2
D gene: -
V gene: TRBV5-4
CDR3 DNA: TGTGCCTACGGACCCCAGGGTTCTTATGGCTACACCTTC
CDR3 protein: CAYGPQGSYGYTF

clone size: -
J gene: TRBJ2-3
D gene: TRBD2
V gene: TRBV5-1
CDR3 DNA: TGCGCCAGCAGCTTAGCGGGAGGGCCCGGAGATACGCAGTATTTT
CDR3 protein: CASSLAGGPGDTQYF

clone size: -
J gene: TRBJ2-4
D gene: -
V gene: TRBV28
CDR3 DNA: TGTGCCAGCAGAGAAAACAGGGACAAAAACATTCAGTACTTC
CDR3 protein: CASRENRDKNIQYF

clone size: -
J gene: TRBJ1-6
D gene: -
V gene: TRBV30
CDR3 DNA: TGTGCCTGGAGTTCGGGATTCTCCTATAATTCACCCCTCCACTTT
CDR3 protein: CAWSSGFSYNSPLHF

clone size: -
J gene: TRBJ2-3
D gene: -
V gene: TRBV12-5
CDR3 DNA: TGTGCTAGTGCCCGCGAGGGGGGGAGGATGGATACGCAGTATTTT
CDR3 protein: CASAREGGRMDTQYF

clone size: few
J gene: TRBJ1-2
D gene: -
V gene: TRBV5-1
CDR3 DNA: TGCGCCAGCAGCTTGGGACAGGTCCTTAATGGCTACACCTTC
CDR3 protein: CASSLGQVLNGYTF

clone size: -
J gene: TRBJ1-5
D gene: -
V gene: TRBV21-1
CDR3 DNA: TGTGCCAGCAGCAAAGCAACGGGCGCGGGCAATCAGCCCCAGCATTTT
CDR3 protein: CASSKATGAGNQPQHF

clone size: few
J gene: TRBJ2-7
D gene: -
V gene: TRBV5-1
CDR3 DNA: TGCGCCAGCAGCTTGGCCGCGGTCAGGGGCTCCTACGAGCAGTACTTC
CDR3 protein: CASSLAAVRGSYEQYF

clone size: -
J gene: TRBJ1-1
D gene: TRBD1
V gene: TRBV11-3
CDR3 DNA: TGTGCCAGCAGCCCCAGGACAGGGATGAACACTGAAGCTTTCTTT
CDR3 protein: CASSPRTGMNTEAFF

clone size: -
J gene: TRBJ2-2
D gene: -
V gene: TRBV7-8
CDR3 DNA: TGTGCCAGCAGCTTGCGCAGGCCTGACAACACCGGGGAGCTGTTTTTT
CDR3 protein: CASSLRRPDNTGELFF

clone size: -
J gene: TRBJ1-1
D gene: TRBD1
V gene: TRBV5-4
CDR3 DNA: TGCGCCAGCAGCCTCTCGGACAGGCTGAACACTGAAGCTTTCTTT
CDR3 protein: CASSLSDRLNTEAFF

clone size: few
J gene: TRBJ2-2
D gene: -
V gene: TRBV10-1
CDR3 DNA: TGCGCCAGCAGTGAGATACGGGGGACCGGGGAGCTGTTTTTT
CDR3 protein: CASSEIRGTGELFF

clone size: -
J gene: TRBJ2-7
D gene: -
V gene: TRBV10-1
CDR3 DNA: TGCGCCAGCAGGTCCCCCTTGGGGGAGCAGTACTTC
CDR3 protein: CASRSPLGEQYF

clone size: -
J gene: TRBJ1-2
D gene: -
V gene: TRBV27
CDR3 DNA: TGTGCCAGCAGTTTATCTGGCGGATTCTATGGCTACACCTTC
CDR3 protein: CASSLSGGFYGYTF

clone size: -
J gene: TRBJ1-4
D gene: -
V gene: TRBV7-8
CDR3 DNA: TGTGCCAGCAGCTACAGGGCTCCGGAAAAACTGTTTTTT
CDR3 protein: CASSYRAPEKLFF

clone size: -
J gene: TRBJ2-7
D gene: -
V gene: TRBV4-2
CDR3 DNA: TGTGCCAGCAGCCAAGGGGAAGGGTTCACCTACGAGCAGTACTTC
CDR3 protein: CASSQGEGFTYEQYF

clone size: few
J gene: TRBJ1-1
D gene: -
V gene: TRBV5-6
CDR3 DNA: TGTGCCAGCAGCCCCTGGCCAGGGGACACTGAAGCTTTCTTT
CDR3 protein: CASSPWPGDTEAFF

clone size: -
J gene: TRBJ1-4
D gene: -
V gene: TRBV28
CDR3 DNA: TGTGCCAGCAGTTTATCGCTCACTAATGAAAAACTGTTTTTT
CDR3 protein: CASSLSLTNEKLFF